This record concerns one TCR beta chain sequence. Synthetic TCR analog templates were added to each PCR reaction. Sequencing was performed with immunoSEQ multiplex PCR; in TCRdb, only in-frame clones are kept and a portion is missing. The repertoire holds roughly 50,000 clones, with less than 90% as singletons. This specimen belongs to a study of PD-L1 blockade in urothelial cancer. About the study: Blood analyses occurred 3 weeks (second dose) and 6 weeks post treatment start.

Time point described: pretreatment peripheral blood. The clonotype originates from a man between 65 and 85 years old with urothelial cancer. This specimen was PBMCs, taken around atezolizumab (anti-PD-L1) treatment.

In DNA, the CDR3 is TGTGCCAGCAGCGTATTAAATGAGCAGTTCTTC. Translated: CASSVLNEQFF. The genes are TRBV27 and TRBJ2-1, with D unresolved. The ends were cut back, 6 bases at V and 7 bases at J, with 7 bases in the middle. The CDR3 runs 11 residues. Germline V lookup: CDR1 MNHEY, CDR2 SMNVEV (reference sequence).